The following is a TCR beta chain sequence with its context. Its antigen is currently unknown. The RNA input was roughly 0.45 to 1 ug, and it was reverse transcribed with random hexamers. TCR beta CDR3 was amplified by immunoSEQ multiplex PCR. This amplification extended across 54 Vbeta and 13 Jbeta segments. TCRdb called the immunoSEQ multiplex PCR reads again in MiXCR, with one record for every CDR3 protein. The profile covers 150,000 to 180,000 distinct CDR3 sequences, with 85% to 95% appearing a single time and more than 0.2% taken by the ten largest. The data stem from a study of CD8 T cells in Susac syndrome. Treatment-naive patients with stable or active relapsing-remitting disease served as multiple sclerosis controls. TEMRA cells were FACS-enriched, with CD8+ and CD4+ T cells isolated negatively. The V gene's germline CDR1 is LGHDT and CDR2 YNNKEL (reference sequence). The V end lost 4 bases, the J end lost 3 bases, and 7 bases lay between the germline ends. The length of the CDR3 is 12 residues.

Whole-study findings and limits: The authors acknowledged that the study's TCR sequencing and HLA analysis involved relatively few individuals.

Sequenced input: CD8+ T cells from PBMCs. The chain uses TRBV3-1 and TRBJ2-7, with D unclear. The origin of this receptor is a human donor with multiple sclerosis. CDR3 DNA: TGTGCCAGCAGCCCGGACGTCTACGAGCAGTACTTC. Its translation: CASSPDVYEQYF.